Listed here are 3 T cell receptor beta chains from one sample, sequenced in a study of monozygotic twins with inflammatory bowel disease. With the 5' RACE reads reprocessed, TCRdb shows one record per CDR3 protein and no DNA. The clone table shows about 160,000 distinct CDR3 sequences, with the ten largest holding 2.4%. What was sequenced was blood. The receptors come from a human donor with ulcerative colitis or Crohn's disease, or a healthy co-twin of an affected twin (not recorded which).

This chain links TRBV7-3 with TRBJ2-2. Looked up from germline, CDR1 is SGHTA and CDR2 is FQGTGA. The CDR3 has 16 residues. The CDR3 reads CASSSPGTSGTGELFF.

The CDR3 here is CASSTPGAYEQYF. This chain links TRBV7-9 with TRBJ2-7; TCRdb returns TRBD1, unconfirmable since there is no DNA. CDR3 length equals 13 residues. Germline lookup yields CDR1 SEHNR and CDR2 FQNEAQ (reference sequence).

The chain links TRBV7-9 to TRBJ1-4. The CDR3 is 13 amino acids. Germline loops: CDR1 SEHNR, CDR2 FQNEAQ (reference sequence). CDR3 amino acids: CASSPLRREKLFF.